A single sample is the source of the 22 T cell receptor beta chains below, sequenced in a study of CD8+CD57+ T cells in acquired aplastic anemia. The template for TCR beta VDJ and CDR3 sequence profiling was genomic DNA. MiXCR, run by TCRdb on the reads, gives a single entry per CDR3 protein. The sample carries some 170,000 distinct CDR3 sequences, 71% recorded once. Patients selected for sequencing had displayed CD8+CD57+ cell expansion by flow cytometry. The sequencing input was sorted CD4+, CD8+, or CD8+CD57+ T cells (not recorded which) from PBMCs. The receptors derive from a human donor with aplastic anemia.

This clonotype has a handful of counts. CDR3: CASGAGVTDTQYF. CDR3 bases: TGTGCCAGCGGAGCGGGAGTCACAGATACGCAGTATTTT. The chain is built from TRBV19 and TRBJ2-3; 8 nucleotides match TRBD2. Per the germline V gene, CDR1 is LNHDA and CDR2 is SQIVND (reference sequence). Trimming cost V 9 bases and J 2 bases; bases outside gene matches: 4. The CDR3 is 13 residues long.

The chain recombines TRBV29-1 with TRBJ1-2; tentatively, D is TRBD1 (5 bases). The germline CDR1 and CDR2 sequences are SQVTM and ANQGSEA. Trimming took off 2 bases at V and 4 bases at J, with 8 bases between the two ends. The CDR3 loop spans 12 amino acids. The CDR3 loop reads CSVEKTAYGYTF. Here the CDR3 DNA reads TGCAGCGTTGAAAAGACAGCCTATGGCTACACCTTC.

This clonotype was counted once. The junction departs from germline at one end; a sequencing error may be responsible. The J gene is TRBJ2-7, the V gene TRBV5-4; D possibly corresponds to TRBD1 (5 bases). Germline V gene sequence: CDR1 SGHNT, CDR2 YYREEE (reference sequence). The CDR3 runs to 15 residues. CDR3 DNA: TGTGCCAGCAGCCTAAAGGTTGGGGCTACCTACAAGCAGTACTTC. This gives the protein CASSLKVGATYKQYF.

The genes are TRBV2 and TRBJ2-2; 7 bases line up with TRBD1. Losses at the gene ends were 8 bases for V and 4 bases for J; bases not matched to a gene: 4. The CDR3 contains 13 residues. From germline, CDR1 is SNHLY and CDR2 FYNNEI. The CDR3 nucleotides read TGTGCCAGCCGGACAGGCGGCACCGGGGAGCTGTTTTTT. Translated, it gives CASRTGGTGELFF.

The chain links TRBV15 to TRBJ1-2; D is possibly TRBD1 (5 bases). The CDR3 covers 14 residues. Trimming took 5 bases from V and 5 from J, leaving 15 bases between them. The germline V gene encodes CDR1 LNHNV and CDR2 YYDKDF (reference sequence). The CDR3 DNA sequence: TGTGCCACCAGCCGGTCGGGACCCGCTTATGGCTACACCTTC. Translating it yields CATSRSGPAYGYTF.

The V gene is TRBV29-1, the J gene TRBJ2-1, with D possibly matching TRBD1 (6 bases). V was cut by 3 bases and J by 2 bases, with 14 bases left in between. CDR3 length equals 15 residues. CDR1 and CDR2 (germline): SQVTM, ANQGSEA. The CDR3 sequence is CSVDPGTLTYNEQFF. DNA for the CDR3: TGCAGCGTTGATCCCGGGACACTAACCTACAATGAGCAGTTCTTC.

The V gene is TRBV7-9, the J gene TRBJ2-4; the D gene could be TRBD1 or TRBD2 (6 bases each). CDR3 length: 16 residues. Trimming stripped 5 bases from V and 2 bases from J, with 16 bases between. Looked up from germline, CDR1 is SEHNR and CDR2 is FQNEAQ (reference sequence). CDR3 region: CASSPKGGGSKNIQYF. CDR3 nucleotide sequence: TGTGCCAGCAGCCCGAAGGGGGGCGGGTCCAAAAACATTCAGTACTTC.

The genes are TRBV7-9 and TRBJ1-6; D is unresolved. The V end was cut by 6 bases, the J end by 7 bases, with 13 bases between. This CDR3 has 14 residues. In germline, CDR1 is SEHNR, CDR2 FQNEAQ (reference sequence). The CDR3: CASSPVLPNSPLHF. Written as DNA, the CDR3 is TGTGCCAGCAGTCCGGTCCTACCAAATTCACCCCTCCACTTT. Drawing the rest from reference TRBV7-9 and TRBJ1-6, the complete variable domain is DTGVSQNPRHKITKRGQNVTFRCDPISEHNRLYWYRQTLGQGPEFLTYFQNEAQLEKSRLLSDRFSAERPKGSFSTLEIQRTEQGDSAMYLCASSPVLPNSPLHFGNGTRLTVT.

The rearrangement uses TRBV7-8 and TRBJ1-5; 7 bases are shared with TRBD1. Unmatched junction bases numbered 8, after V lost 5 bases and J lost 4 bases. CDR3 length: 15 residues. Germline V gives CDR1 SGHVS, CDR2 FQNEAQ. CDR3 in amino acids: CASSPHGTVNQPQHF. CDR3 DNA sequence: TGTGCCAGCAGCCCCCATGGGACAGTTAATCAGCCCCAGCATTTT.

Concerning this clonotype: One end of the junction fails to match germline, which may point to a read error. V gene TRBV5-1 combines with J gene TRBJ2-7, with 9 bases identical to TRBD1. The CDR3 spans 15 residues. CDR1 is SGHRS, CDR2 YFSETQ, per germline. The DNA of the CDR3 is TGTGCCAGCAGCTTTTCCGGGACAGGGAACTACGAGCAGTACTTC. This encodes CASSFSGTGNYEQYF.

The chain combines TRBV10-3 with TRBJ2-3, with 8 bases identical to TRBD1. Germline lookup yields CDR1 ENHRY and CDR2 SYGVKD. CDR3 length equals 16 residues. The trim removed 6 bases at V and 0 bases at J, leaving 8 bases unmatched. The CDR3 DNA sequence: TGTGCCATCAGCCAGGGGACAGGAGACAGCACAGATACGCAGTATTTT. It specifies CAISQGTGDSTDTQYF.

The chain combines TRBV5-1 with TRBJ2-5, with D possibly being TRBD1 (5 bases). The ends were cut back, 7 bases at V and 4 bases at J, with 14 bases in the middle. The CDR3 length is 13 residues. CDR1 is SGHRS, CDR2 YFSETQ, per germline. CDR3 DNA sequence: TGCGCCAGCGGACAAGTATCGGGAGAGACCCAGTACTTC. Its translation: CASGQVSGETQYF.

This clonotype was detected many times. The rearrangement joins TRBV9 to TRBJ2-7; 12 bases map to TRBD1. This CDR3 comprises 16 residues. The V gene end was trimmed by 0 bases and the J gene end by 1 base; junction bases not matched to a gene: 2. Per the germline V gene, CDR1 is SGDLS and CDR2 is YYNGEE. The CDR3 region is CASSVGGQGASYEQYF. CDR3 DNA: TGTGCCAGCAGCGTAGGGGGACAGGGGGCGTCCTACGAGCAGTACTTC.

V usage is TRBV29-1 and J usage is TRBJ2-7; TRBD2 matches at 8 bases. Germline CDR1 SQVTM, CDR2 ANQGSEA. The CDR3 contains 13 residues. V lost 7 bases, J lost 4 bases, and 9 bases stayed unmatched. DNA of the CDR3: TGCAGCGCCCATTCTAGCGGGTCGTACGAGCAGTACTTC. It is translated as CSAHSSGSYEQYF.

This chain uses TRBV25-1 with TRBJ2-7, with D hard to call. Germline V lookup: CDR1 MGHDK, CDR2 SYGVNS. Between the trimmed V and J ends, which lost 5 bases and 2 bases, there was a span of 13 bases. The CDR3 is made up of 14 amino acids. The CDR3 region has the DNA TGTGCCAGCAGTATCGGCGCCGGTGCCTACGAGCAGTACTTC. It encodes CASSIGAGAYEQYF.

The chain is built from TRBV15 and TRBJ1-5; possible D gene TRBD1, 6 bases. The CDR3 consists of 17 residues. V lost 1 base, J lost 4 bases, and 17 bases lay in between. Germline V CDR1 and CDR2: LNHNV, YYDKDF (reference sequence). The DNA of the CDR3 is TGTGCCACCAGCAGAGTAAGGGAAAGGGGGTTAAATCAGCCCCAGCATTTT. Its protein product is CATSRVRERGLNQPQHF.

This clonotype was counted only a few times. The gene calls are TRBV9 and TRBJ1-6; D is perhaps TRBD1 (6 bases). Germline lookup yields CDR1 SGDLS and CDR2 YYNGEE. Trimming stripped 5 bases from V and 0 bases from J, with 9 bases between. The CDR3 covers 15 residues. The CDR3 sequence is CASSGDNSYNSPLHF. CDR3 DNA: TGTGCCAGCAGTGGGGACAACTCCTATAATTCACCCCTCCACTTT. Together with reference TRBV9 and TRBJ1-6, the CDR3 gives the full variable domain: DSGVTQTPKHLITATGQRVTLRCSPRSGDLSVYWYQQSLDQGLQFLIQYYNGEERAKGNILERFSAQQFPDLHSELNLSSLELGDSALYFCASSGDNSYNSPLHFGNGTRLTVT.

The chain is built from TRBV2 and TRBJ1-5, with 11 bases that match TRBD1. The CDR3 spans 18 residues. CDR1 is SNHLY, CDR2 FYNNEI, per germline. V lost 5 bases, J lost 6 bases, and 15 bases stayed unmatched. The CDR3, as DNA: TGTGCCAGCAGTTCATCCGGGACAGGGGGGCCTCAGGGTCAGCCCCAGCATTTT. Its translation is CASSSSGTGGPQGQPQHF.

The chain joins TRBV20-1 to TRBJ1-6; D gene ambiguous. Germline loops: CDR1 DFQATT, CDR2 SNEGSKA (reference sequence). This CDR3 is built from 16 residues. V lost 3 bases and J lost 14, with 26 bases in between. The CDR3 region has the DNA TGCAGTGCTAGGACCCCAGTCCCGAGGGATTCCATCACCCTCCACTTT. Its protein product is CSARTPVPRDSITLHF.

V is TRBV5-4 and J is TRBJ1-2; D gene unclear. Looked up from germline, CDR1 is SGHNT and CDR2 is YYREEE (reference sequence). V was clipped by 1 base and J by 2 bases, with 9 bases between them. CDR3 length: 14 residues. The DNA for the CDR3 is TGTGCCAGCAGCTTGTCGGGCAGGAACTATGGCTACACCTTC. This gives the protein CASSLSGRNYGYTF.

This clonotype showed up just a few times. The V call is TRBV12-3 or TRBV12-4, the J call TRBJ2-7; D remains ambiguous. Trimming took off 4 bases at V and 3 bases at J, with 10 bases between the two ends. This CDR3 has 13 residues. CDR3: CASSYNLGYEQYF. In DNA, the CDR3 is TGTGCCAGCAGTTATAATCTCGGCTACGAGCAGTACTTC.

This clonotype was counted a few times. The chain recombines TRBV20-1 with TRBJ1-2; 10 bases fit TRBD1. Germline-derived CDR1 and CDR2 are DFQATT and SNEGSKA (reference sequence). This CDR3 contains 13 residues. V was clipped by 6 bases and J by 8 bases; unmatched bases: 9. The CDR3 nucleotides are TGCAGTGCCCCAAGGGACAGGGGATACGGCTACACCTTC. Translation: CSAPRDRGYGYTF.